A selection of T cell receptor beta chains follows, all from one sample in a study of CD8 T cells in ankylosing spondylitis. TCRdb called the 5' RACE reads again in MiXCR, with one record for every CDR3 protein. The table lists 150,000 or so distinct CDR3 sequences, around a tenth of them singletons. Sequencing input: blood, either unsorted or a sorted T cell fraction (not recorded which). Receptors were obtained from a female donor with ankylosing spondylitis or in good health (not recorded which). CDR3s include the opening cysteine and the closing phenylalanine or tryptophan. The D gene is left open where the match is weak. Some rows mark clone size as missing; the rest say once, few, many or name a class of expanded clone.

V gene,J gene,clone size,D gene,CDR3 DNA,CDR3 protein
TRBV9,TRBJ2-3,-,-,TGTGCCAGCAGCGTTCCCAGGGTGGGAGGCACAGATACGCAGTATTTT,CASSVPRVGGTDTQYF
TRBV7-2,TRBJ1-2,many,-,TGTGCCAGCAGCCCGTCCGGGTACTACACCTTC,CASSPSGYYTF
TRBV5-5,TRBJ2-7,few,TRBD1,TGTGCCAGCAGCTTGGGGACAGGGGCTTTTGAGCAGTACTTC,CASSLGTGAFEQYF
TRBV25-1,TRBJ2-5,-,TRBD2,TGTGCCAGCAGTGGAATTCCCCCTAGCGGGAGGGAGGTCTTGAGGAGGGAGACCCAGTACTTC,CASSGIPPSGREVLRRETQYF
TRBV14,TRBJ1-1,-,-,TGTGCCAGCAGCCCCGGGACCCGGACTCGTGAAGCTTTCTTT,CASSPGTRTREAFF
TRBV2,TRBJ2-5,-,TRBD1,TGTGCCAGCAGTGTACCACAGGGGGCCATGGAGACCCAGTACTTC,CASSVPQGAMETQYF
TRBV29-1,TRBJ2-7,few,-,TGCAGCGTTGGGCCCCAGGGCCTTACCTACGAGCAGTACTTC,CSVGPQGLTYEQYF
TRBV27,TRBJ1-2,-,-,TGTGCCAGCAGCCCGGGGGGGAAGGGCTATGGCTACACCTTC,CASSPGGKGYGYTF
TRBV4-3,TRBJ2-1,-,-,TGCGCCAGCAGCCAAGACTCAGGTCGGGAGCAGTTCTTC,CASSQDSGREQFF
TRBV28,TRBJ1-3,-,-,TGTGCCAGCAGTTTAGGGCGGGATTGGTACTCTGGAAACACCATATATTTT,CASSLGRDWYSGNTIYF
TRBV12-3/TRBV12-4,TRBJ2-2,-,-,TGTGCCAGCAGACAAAGCGGAAGTCGGGGCGGGGAGCTGTTTTTT,CASRQSGSRGGELFF
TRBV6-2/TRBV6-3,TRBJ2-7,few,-,TGTGCCAGCAGGGTAGAGGCCTACGAGCAGTACTTC,CASRVEAYEQYF
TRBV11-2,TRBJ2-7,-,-,TGTGCCAGCAGGCCTGTGGGGGCAGCCTCCTACGAGCAGTACTTC,CASRPVGAASYEQYF
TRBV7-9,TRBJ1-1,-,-,TGTGCCAGCAGCCCCCCTGGGCTCACTGAAGCTTTCTTT,CASSPPGLTEAFF
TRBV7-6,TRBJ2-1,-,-,TGTGCCAGCGGCCTACGGGGATCCCAATACAATGAGCAGTTCTTC,CASGLRGSQYNEQFF
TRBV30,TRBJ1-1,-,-,TGTGCCTGGAGTGTAAACCCTGAAGCTTTCTTT,CAWSVNPEAFF
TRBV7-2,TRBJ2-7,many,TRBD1,TGTGCCAGCAGCTTAACCGGGACAGGTTTCTTCTACGAGCAGTACTTC,CASSLTGTGFFYEQYF
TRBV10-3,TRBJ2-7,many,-,TGTGCCATCAGTGAGTCGACGGGGACAAGGCGTTACGAGCAGTACTTC,CAISESTGTRRYEQYF
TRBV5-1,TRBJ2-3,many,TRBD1,TGCGCCAGCAGCCCTACAGGGGCTTCCCCCACAGATACGCAGTATTTT,CASSPTGASPTDTQYF
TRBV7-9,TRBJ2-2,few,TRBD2,TGTGCCAGCAAGGCGGGAGCCTACACCGGGGAGCTGTTTTTT,CASKAGAYTGELFF
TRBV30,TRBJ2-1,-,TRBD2,TGTGCCTGGAGTGTACTAGCGGGAGCCAATGAGCAGTTCTTC,CAWSVLAGANEQFF
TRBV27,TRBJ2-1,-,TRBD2,TGTGCCAGCATACCGGGAGGCTCAATAAACAATGAGCAGTTCTTC,CASIPGGSINNEQFF
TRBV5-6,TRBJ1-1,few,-,TGTGCCAGCAGCCCGAGAGTAGAGAACACTGAAGCTTTCTTT,CASSPRVENTEAFF
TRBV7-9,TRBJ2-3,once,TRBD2,TGTGCCAGCAACCCGGGCGCGGGAGACCATACGCAGTATTTT,CASNPGAGDHTQYF
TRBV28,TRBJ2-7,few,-,TGTGCCAGCAGCGGTGAGTCCTTAAGGGACGAGCAGTACTTC,CASSGESLRDEQYF
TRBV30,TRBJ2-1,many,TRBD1,TGTGCCTGGAACAGGACAGGGGACAATGAGCAGTTCTTC,CAWNRTGDNEQFF
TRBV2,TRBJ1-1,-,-,TGTGCCAGTCACAGGGCCACTGAAGCTTTCTTT,CASHRATEAFF
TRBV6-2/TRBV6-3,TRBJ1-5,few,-,TGTGCCAGCAGGGATCCAGGGGTCGTTCAGCCCCAGCATTTT,CASRDPGVVQPQHF
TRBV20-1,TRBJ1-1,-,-,TGCAGTGCCCCCCGGAGCTACACTGAAGCTTTCTTT,CSAPRSYTEAFF
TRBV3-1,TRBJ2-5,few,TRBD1,TGTGCCAGCAGCCATCCCGACAGGGGAGAGACCCAGTACTTC,CASSHPDRGETQYF
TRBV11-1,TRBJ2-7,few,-,TGTGCCAGCAGCTTAGGGCGGGTCTACGAGCAGTACTTC,CASSLGRVYEQYF
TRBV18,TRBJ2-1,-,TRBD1,TGTGCCAGCTCACCACGGGACAGGATGGTAGGTTGGACCTACAATGAGCAGTTCTTC,CASSPRDRMVGWTYNEQFF
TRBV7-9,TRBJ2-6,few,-,TGTGCCAGCAGTCTAGGCATTTCTGGGGCCAACGTCCTGACTTTC,CASSLGISGANVLTF
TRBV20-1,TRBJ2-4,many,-,TGCAGTGCTAGAGATGTCGCCCTAGCGTCCAAAAACATTCAGTACTTC,CSARDVALASKNIQYF
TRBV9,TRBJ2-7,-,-,TGTGCCAGCAGCGCAGGGGGGACAGCCGACTCCTACGAGCAGTACTTC,CASSAGGTADSYEQYF
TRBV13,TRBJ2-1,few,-,TGTGCCAGCAGCTTACAGGGCAATGAGCAGTTCTTC,CASSLQGNEQFF
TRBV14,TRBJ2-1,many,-,TGTGCAAGCGGTCAGCGGAGCTCCTACAATGAGCAGTTCTTC,CASGQRSSYNEQFF
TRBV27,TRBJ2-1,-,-,TGTGCCAGCAGTTTATATTACGCAGGGGACTACAATGAGCAGTTCTTC,CASSLYYAGDYNEQFF
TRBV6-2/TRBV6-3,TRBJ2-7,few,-,TGTGCCAGCAGAACAAGAAACCCCTACGAGCAGTACTTC,CASRTRNPYEQYF
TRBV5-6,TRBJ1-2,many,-,TGTGCCAGCAGCTTTGAGAACAGCCACAGTAACTATGGCTACACCTTC,CASSFENSHSNYGYTF
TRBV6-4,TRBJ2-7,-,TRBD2,TGTGCCAGCAGCATCACTAGCGGCTACGAGCAGTACTTC,CASSITSGYEQYF
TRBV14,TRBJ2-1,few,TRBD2,TGTGCCAGCAGCCAAGATCCCTCCGCGGGGGGTTACAATGAGCAGTTCTTC,CASSQDPSAGGYNEQFF
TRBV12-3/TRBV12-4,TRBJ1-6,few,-,TGTGCCAGCAGTTTAGGACAATCTCTATCACCCCTCCACTTT,CASSLGQSLSPLHF
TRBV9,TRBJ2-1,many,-,TGTGCCAGCAGCCCACCCAGGGGATACAATGAGCAGTTCTTC,CASSPPRGYNEQFF
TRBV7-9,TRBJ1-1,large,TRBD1,TGTGCCAGCAGCGCCGTGGGGACAGGGGACACTGAAGCTTTCTTT,CASSAVGTGDTEAFF
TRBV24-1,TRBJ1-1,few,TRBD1,TGTGCCACTCGGAGGGACAGCGAAGCTTTCTTT,CATRRDSEAFF
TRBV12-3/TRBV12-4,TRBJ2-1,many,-,TGTGCCAGCAGGCACCCCGGGAGTGGGGACAATGAGCAGTTCTTC,CASRHPGSGDNEQFF
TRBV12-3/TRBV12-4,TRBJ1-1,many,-,TGTGCCAGCAAAGACGGGTCGGTGAACACTGAAGCTTTCTTT,CASKDGSVNTEAFF
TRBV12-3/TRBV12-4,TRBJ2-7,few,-,TGTGCCAGCAGTTTGCTACGGAGGGCCTACGAGCAGTACTTC,CASSLLRRAYEQYF
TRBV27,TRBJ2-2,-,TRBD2,TGTGCCAGCAACGCGGGGACCGGGGGGTCTACAGGGGAGCTGTTTTTT,CASNAGTGGSTGELFF
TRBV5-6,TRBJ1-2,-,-,TGTGCCAGCAACGTGGGGGCTGGCTATGGCTACACCTTC,CASNVGAGYGYTF
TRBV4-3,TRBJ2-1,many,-,TGCGCCAGCAGCCAAGAAACCTACAATGAGCAGTTCTTC,CASSQETYNEQFF
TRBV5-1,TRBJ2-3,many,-,TGCGCCAGCAGCCGCGACCTAGGTGGCACAGATACGCAGTATTTT,CASSRDLGGTDTQYF
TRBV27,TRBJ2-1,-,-,TGTGCCAGCAGTTTATCTCGCCTTTACAATGAGCAGTTCTTC,CASSLSRLYNEQFF
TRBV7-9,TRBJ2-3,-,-,TGTGCCAGCAGCCGGGAAAATACGCAGTATTTT,CASSRENTQYF